The 21 T cell receptor beta chains presented below share a single source sample, sequenced in a study of T cells in Graves' hyperthyroidism and ophthalmopathy. Amplification of TCR beta CDR3 regions used RNA as the template. HTBI primers were the set used in a first-round RT-PCR of the TCR CDR3. In TCRdb, the multiplex PCR reads were re-called with MiXCR into one record per CDR3 protein. In the table there are 500,000 to 750,000 distinct CDR3 sequences, under 60% of which are singletons. The material sequenced was peripheral blood or thyroid tissue (not recorded which). Every receptor here comes from a woman younger than 30 with Graves' hyperthyroidism.

This clonotype was detected only once. V gene TRBV2 combines with J gene TRBJ1-1; the D is unclear. The CDR3 runs to 20 residues. V was pared by 8 bases and J by 4 bases, with 35 bases between. Germline V gene data show CDR1 as SNHLY and CDR2 as FYNNEI. Here the CDR3 reads CASGGTRDSSPQGGTTEAFF. The CDR3 DNA reads as TGTGCCAGCGGAGGAACTCGGGATAGCTCACCACAAGGTGGAACCACTGAAGCTTTCTTT.

J is TRBJ2-5 and V is TRBV20-1; D remains ambiguous. Per germline, CDR1 DFQATT and CDR2 SNEGSKA (reference sequence). V was cut by 7 bases and J by 5 bases, with 8 bases left in between. There are 10 residues in the CDR3. The DNA of the CDR3 is TGCAGTGAATTCGGGGAGACCCAGTACTTC. This encodes CSEFGETQYF.

This sequence joins TRBV20-1 and TRBJ1-2; the match to TRBD1 covers 9 bases. Per germline, CDR1 DFQATT and CDR2 SNEGSKA (reference sequence). J was trimmed by 7 bases and V by 5 bases; bases with no gene match: 20. The CDR3 consists of 17 residues. The CDR3 is CSAPRRDREGRLFGYTF. DNA for the CDR3: TGCAGTGCTCCTCGCCGGGACAGGGAGGGACGGTTGTTTGGCTACACCTTC.

This clonotype came up many times. V is TRBV19 and J is TRBJ2-2; D possibly corresponds to TRBD2 (5 bases). Germline CDR1 is LNHDA and CDR2 is SQIVND (reference sequence). The length of the CDR3 is 16 residues. Trimming cost V 6 bases and J 2 bases, with 16 bases left between them. The CDR3 DNA follows: TGTGCCAGTAGCCCGCGGGCAAAACCCAACACCGGGGAGCTGTTTTTT. As protein: CASSPRAKPNTGELFF.

Concerning this clonotype itself: This may be a read error: a much more frequent sequence differs by one nucleotide. The chain is built from TRBV6-1 and TRBJ2-2; the D gene is possibly TRBD1 (6 bases). CDR1 and CDR2 (germline): MNHNS, SASEGT. This CDR3 is 13 amino acids long. V dropped 7 bases and J dropped 2 bases, with 8 bases sitting between them. This CDR3 reads CASNGTNTGELFF. The CDR3 DNA follows: TGTGCCAGCAATGGGACAAACACCGGGGAGCTGTTTTTT.

This clonotype was picked up many times. The chain links TRBV7-9 to TRBJ2-7; TRBD1 agrees at 7 bases. The CDR3 is 15 amino acids. The V segment lost 5 bases and the J segment 0 bases; nucleotides outside the gene matches: 7. The V gene's germline CDR1 is SEHNR and CDR2 FQNEAQ (reference sequence). The CDR3 loop reads CASSPADRSSYEQYF. The CDR3 DNA follows: TGTGCCAGCAGCCCGGCGGACAGGAGCTCCTACGAGCAGTACTTC.

At least ten counts were recorded for this clonotype. V gene TRBV7-2 combines with J gene TRBJ1-2; 12 bases agree with TRBD1. The ends lost 0 bases at V and 4 bases at J; junction bases unmatched: 9. The CDR3 sequence is 18 residues long. Germline V gene lookup returns CDR1 SGHTA and CDR2 FQGNSA. The CDR3 region has the DNA TGTGCCAGCAGCTTAGCCGGGACAGGGGGCGGGATGGGCTATGGCTACACCTTC. Translated, it gives CASSLAGTGGGMGYGYTF.

This clonotype was counted many times. CDR3 nucleotide sequence: TGCAGTGCTAGAGATCGTAGCTTTCGGGAGACCCAGTACTTC. This sequence encodes CSARDRSFRETQYF. The chain uses TRBV20-1 and TRBJ2-5, with D unresolved. V gave up 0 bases and J gave up 5 bases, with 13 bases separating them. Germline CDR1 is DFQATT and CDR2 is SNEGSKA (reference sequence). CDR3 length: 14 amino acids.

This clonotype was observed many times. This chain uses TRBV4-1 with TRBJ2-5; the D gene is possibly TRBD2 (7 bases). Germline V CDR1 and CDR2: MGHRA, YSYEKL. V lost 1 base and J 4 bases, leaving 16 bases between the germline ends. This CDR3 has 16 amino acids. The CDR3 DNA reads TGCGCCAGCAGCCAAGGCCGGTCGCGGGGGCGAGAGACCCAGTACTTC. This translates into CASSQGRSRGRETQYF.

With regard to this clonotype: Without the conserved terminal phenylalanine or tryptophan, this CDR3 likely stems from a read error. J is TRBJ1-6 and V is TRBV2, with D unclear. V dropped 5 bases and J dropped 0 bases, with 11 bases sitting between them. Germline CDR1 and CDR2: SNHLY and FYNNEI. This CDR3 has 16 amino acids. In nucleotides, the CDR3 is TGTGCCAGCAGTTTGATGGGCAGCTCCTATAATTCACCCCTCCACTCT. Its translation: CASSLMGSSYNSPLHS.

This clonotype was counted ten times or more. The chain employs TRBV29-1 and TRBJ1-2; the D is unclear. Per germline, CDR1 SQVTM and CDR2 ANQGSEA. V was trimmed by 0 bases and J by 13 bases, leaving 18 bases between them. CDR3 length: 13 residues. The CDR3 here is CSVEDLGRTSGTF. In nucleotides, the CDR3 is TGCAGCGTTGAAGATCTCGGTCGGACCTCGGGCACCTTC. Looking up the rest from reference TRBV29-1 and TRBJ1-2 gives the full variable domain: SAVISQKPSRDICQRGTSLTIQCQVDSQVTMMFWYRQQPGQSLTLIATANQGSEATYESGFVIDKFPISRPNLTFSTLTVSNMSPEDSSIYLCSVEDLGRTSGTFGSGTRLTVV.

The CDR3 here is CASSPVGAGGYTGELFF. CDR3 coding DNA: TGTGCCAGCAGCCCCGTCGGAGCGGGAGGATATACCGGGGAGCTGTTTTTT. The chain employs TRBV7-3 and TRBJ2-2, with 9 bases fitting TRBD2. The V segment lost 5 bases and the J segment 5 bases; nucleotides outside the gene matches: 12. Germline lookup yields CDR1 SGHTA and CDR2 FQGTGA. The CDR3 length is 17 residues.

This clonotype came up many times. The chain links TRBV6-1 to TRBJ1-1; TRBD1 is a possible D gene (5 bases). Trimming cost V 11 bases and J 3 bases, with 16 bases left between them. The CDR3 is 13 amino acids. CDR1 is MNHNS and CDR2 is SASEGT in the germline V gene. CDR3 protein: CASQGTEHTEAFF. CDR3 bases: TGTGCCTCTCAGGGAACGGAACACACTGAAGCTTTCTTT.

The chain has TRBV5-6 and TRBJ1-2, with 7 bases fitting TRBD1. Germline assignment: CDR1 SGHDT and CDR2 YYEEEE. V dropped 10 bases and J dropped 4; count of bases not matched to a gene: 7. This CDR3 spans 12 amino acids. CDR3 sequence: CAPVGTAYGYTF. The CDR3 DNA follows: TGTGCCCCGGTTGGGACAGCCTATGGCTACACCTTC.

The chain carries TRBV7-3 and TRBJ1-5; a possible D gene is TRBD1 (5 bases). V lost 5 bases to trimming and J lost 6 bases, with 17 bases between them. The CDR3 runs to 15 residues. Germline V gene sequence: CDR1 SGHTA, CDR2 FQGTGA. This CDR3 reads CASSLGGVSPQPQHF. The CDR3, as DNA: TGTGCCAGCAGCCTGGGGGGAGTATCCCCTCAGCCCCAGCATTTT. Full variable domain (missing parts from reference TRBV7-3 and TRBJ1-5): GAGVSQTPSNKVTEKGKYVELRCDPISGHTALYWYRQSLGQGPEFLIYFQGTGAADDSGLPNDRFFAVRPEGSVSTLKIQRTERGDSAVYLCASSLGGVSPQPQHFGDGTRLSIL.

This clonotype has a count of ten or more. This sequence joins TRBV7-2 and TRBJ1-5, with 8 bases fitting TRBD1. The germline V gene encodes CDR1 SGHTA and CDR2 FQGNSA. With V trimmed by 5 bases and J by 0 bases, 3 bases remained unmatched. This CDR3 is built from 15 residues. The CDR3 region is CASSRQGYSNQPQHF. The CDR3 region has the DNA TGTGCCAGCAGCCGACAGGGGTATAGCAATCAGCCCCAGCATTTT.

V is TRBV29-1 and J is TRBJ2-5; 12 bases agree with TRBD2. Germline CDR1 SQVTM, CDR2 ANQGSEA. V lost 3 bases and J lost 2; bases outside the gene matches: 4. The CDR3 has 15 residues. The CDR3 nucleotides read TGCAGCGTTGAGGCCCTAGCGGGAGGGCAAGAGACCCAGTACTTC. Protein sequence: CSVEALAGGQETQYF.

This sequence joins TRBV2 and TRBJ2-2; TRBD1 is a possible D gene (5 bases). Trimming took off 6 bases at V and 8 bases at J, with 16 bases between the two ends. The CDR3 has 14 amino acids. The germline V gene has CDR1 SNHLY and CDR2 FYNNEI. Here the CDR3 reads CASSQDLRTGELFF. CDR3 DNA: TGTGCCAGCAGCCAAGATCTCAGGACAGGGGAGCTGTTTTTT.

This clonotype was counted only a few times. The V gene is TRBV11-2, the J gene TRBJ1-4; D perhaps matches TRBD1 (5 bases). The CDR3 totals 16 residues. Germline CDR1 and CDR2: SGHAT and FQNNGV. The V and J ends lost 5 bases and 6 bases respectively, with 19 bases between them. CDR3 sequence (DNA): TGTGCCAGCAGCCATCCCTTTCTCCAGGGTGATGAAAAACTGTTTTTT. Translated, it gives CASSHPFLQGDEKLFF.

This clonotype appeared many times. The chain combines TRBV14 with TRBJ1-6, with TRBD1 as a possible D gene (6 bases). The ends were cut back, 3 bases at V and 6 bases at J, with 15 bases in the middle. The CDR3 has 16 amino acids. Germline V gives CDR1 SGHDN, CDR2 FVKESK. CDR3 sequence reads: CASSHQTGIFNSPLHF. Written as DNA, the CDR3 is TGTGCCAGCAGCCACCAGACAGGTATTTTTAATTCACCCCTCCACTTT. The whole variable domain, filled in from reference TRBV14 and TRBJ1-6, reads EAGVTQFPSHSVIEKGQTVTLRCDPISGHDNLYWYRRVMGKEIKFLLHFVKESKQDESGMPNNRFLAERTGGTYSTLKVQPAELEDSGVYFCASSHQTGIFNSPLHFGNGTRLTVT.

The chain employs TRBV20-1 and TRBJ1-2; 12 nucleotides line up with TRBD1. CDR3 length: 10 residues. Germline V gene lookup returns CDR1 DFQATT and CDR2 SNEGSKA (reference sequence). V shed 5 bases, J shed 12 bases, and the junction held 1 base outside the gene matches. DNA of the CDR3: TGCAGTGCTGGGACAGGGGGCAACACCTTC. Its translation: CSAGTGGNTF.